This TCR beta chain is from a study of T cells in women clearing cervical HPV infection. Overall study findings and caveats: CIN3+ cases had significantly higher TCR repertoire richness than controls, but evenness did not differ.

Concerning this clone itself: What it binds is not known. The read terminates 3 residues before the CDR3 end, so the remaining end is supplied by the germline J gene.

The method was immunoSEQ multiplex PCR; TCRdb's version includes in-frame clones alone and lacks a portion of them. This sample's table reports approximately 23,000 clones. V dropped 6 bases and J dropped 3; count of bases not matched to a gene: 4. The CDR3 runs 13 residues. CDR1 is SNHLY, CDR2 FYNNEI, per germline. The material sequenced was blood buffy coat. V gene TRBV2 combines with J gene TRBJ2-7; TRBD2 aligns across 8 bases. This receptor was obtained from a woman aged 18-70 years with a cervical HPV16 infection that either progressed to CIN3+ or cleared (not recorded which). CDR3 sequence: CASSGLAGYEQYF. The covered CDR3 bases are TGTGCCAGCAGCGGGCTAGCGGGCTACGAG.